This TCR beta chain emerged from a study of cytotoxic CD8 clonotypes in ibrutinib-treated CLL. Using immunoSEQ multiplex PCR, the repertoire was profiled, and TCRdb retains in-frame clones only, with some absent. The table lists about 200,000 clones, around 75% of them singletons, with approximately 6% in the top ten. TCR beta library input comprised approximately 2 micrograms of genomic DNA from cryopreserved PBMCs. The CDR3 has 15 residues. In germline, CDR1 is SGHTA, CDR2 FQGNSA. Germline trimming cut 5 bases from V and 6 bases from J; bases unmatched to any gene: 9. The clonotype originates from a human donor with chronic lymphocytic leukemia. The input for sequencing was PBMCs, taken after 12 months of ibrutinib treatment. This sequence joins TRBV7-2 and TRBJ2-3; TRBD2 matches 9 bases. CDR3 sequence reads: CASSPAGLATDTQYF. CDR3 in DNA: TGTGCCAGCAGCCCGGCGGGACTAGCAACCGATACGCAGTATTTT.